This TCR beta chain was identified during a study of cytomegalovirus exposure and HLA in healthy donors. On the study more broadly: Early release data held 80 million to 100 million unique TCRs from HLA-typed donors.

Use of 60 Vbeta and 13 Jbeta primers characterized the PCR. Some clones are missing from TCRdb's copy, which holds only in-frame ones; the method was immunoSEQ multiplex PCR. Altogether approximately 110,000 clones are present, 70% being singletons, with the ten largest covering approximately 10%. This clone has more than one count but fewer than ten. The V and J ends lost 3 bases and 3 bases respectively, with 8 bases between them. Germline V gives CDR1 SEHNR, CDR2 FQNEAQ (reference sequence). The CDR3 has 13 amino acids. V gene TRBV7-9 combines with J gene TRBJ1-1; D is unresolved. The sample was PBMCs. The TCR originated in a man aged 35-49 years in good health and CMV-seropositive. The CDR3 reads CASSFRRDTEAFF. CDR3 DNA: TGTGCCAGCAGCTTCCGGAGGGACACTGAAGCTTTCTTT.